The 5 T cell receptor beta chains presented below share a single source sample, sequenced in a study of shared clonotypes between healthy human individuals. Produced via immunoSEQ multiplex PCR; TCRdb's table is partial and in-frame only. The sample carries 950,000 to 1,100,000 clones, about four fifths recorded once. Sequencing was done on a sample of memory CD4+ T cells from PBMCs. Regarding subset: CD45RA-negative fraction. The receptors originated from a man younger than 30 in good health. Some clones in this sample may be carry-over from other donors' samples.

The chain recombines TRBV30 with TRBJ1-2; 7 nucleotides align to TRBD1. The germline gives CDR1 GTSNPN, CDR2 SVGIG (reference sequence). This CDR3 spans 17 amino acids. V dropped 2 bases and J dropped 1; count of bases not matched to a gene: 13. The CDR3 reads CAWSPSFRQGRNYGYTF. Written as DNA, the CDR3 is TGTGCCTGGAGTCCCTCCTTCCGACAGGGACGTAACTATGGCTACACCTTC.

This chain's CDR3 is CASSPETSGTGELFF. As DNA, the CDR3 is TGTGCCAGCTCACCAGAGACTAGCGGGACCGGGGAGCTGTTTTTT. The rearrangement links TRBV18 to TRBJ2-2; 10 bases are a match to TRBD2. The CDR3 runs to 15 residues. The V gene end was trimmed by 2 bases and the J gene end by 5 bases; junction bases not matched to a gene: 2. Germline V gene data show CDR1 as KGHSH and CDR2 as LQKENI.

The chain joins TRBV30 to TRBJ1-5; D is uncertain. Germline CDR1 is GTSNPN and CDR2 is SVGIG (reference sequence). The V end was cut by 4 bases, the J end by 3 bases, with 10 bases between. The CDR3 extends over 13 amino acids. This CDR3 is CAWTRSPNQPQHF. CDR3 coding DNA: TGTGCCTGGACGCGCAGTCCCAATCAGCCCCAGCATTTT.

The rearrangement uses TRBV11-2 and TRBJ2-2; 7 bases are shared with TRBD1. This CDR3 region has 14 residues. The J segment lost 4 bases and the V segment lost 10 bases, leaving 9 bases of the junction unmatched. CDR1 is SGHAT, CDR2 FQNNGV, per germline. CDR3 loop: CATEGNRGTGELFF. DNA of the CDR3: TGTGCCACCGAAGGGAACAGGGGCACCGGGGAGCTGTTTTTT.

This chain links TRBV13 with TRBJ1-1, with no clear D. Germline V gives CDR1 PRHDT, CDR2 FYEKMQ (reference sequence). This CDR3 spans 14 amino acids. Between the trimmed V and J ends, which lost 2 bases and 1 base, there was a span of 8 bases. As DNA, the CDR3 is TGTGCCAGCAGCTTATTGGCAGGGAACACTGAAGCTTTCTTT. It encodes CASSLLAGNTEAFF.